Listed here are 2 T cell receptor beta chains from one sample, sequenced in a study of T cell repertoires in cytomegalovirus infection. These receptors are not linked to any known antigen. TCRdb redid the calling of the reads with MiXCR, one entry per CDR3 protein. Of approximately 1,000,000 distinct CDR3 sequences listed, more than 25% are singletons. Sequenced here: cultured CD8+ T cells from PBMCs, sampled from culture after CMV antigen stimulation. All receptors come from a human donor in good health (CMV status not recorded). Some clones in this sample may be carry-over from other donors' samples.

This chain links TRBV12-5 with TRBJ1-2, with D possibly TRBD1 on 5 matching bases. CDR3 length equals 16 residues. The germline V gene encodes CDR1 LGHNT and CDR2 FRNRAP. The germline V and J ends were trimmed by 6 bases and 0 bases, with 17 bases remaining between them. As DNA, the CDR3 is TGTGCTAGTGGCCTGGGACGCCCAAGGCCTAACTATGGCTACACCTTC. The encoded protein is CASGLGRPRPNYGYTF.

CDR3 sequence (DNA): TGCGCCAGCAGCCAAGATAATGTTCGAGGTACTGAAGCTTTCTTT. Amino acids: CASSQDNVRGTEAFF. The V call is TRBV4-1, the J call TRBJ1-1; D is ambiguous. The V and J ends lost 0 bases and 5 bases respectively, with 13 bases between them. The CDR3 length is 15 residues. Germline CDR1 reads MGHRA; CDR2 reads YSYEKL.